Listed here are 27 T cell receptor beta chains from one sample, sequenced in a study of blood T cell repertoires in COVID-19. The assay was immunoSEQ multiplex PCR, and TCRdb's table has in-frame clones only and misses some. The sample has 270,000 or so clones; 80% to 90% are singletons. Sample: peripheral blood. The receptor source for this set is a woman aged 40 to 55 who had recovered from COVID-19.

J is TRBJ2-1 and V is TRBV6-5, with TRBD2 matching over 9 bases. Germline assignment: CDR1 MNHEY and CDR2 SVGAGI. The CDR3 is made up of 14 amino acids. J was trimmed by 4 bases and V by 5 bases; bases with no gene match: 3. The CDR3 loop is CASSSLAGYNEQFF. Written as DNA, the CDR3 is TGTGCCAGCAGTAGCCTAGCGGGGTACAATGAGCAGTTCTTC.

The CDR3 nucleotides read TGTGCCAGCAGCTTAGCCAGCGGATTTGGCTACACCTTC. As protein: CASSLASGFGYTF. The chain is built from TRBV7-8 and TRBJ1-2; D is ambiguous. V was clipped by 0 bases and J by 7 bases, with 9 bases between them. Germline V gene sequence: CDR1 SGHVS, CDR2 FQNEAQ. This CDR3 contains 13 residues.

The chain carries TRBV28 and TRBJ1-1; D remains unclear. The germline V and J ends were trimmed by 2 bases and 1 base, with 5 bases remaining between them. Germline V gene lookup returns CDR1 MDHEN and CDR2 SYDVKM. The length of the CDR3 is 13 residues. This CDR3 is CASSLVANTEAFF. For the CDR3, the DNA is TGTGCCAGCAGTTTAGTGGCGAACACTGAAGCTTTCTTT.

A single count supports this clone. This rearrangement joins TRBV13 to TRBJ2-2, with TRBD2 identical over 9 bases. There are 20 residues in the CDR3. Germline V lookup: CDR1 PRHDT, CDR2 FYEKMQ (reference sequence). J was trimmed by 6 bases and V by 1 base; bases with no gene match: 18. In DNA form, the CDR3 reads TGTGCCAGCAGCTTAGATGGTCCCGGTAGCGGGAGAAGTTTTCCCGGGGAGCTGTTTTTT. It encodes CASSLDGPGSGRSFPGELFF. The variable domain in full, completed from reference TRBV13 and TRBJ2-2, reads AAGVIQSPRHLIKEKRETATLKCYPIPRHDTVYWYQQGPGQDPQFLISFYEKMQSDKGSIPDRFSAQQFSDYHSELNMSSLELGDSALYFCASSLDGPGSGRSFPGELFFGEGSRLTVL.

This clone was recorded a few times. The CDR3 coding sequence is TGCGCCAGCAGTCTAGCCAAGACCGTCGAGCAGTACTTC. Amino acids: CASSLAKTVEQYF. The chain employs TRBV5-1 and TRBJ2-7, with TRBD2 as a possible D gene (5 bases). CDR3 size: 13 residues. Germline V gene data show CDR1 as SGHRS and CDR2 as YFSETQ. V shed 5 bases and J shed 6 bases, with 15 bases lying between them.

The gene calls are TRBV10-3 and TRBJ1-2, with D perhaps TRBD1 (6 bases). CDR1 is ENHRY and CDR2 is SYGVKD in the germline V gene. V was trimmed by 9 bases and J by 1 base, leaving 15 bases between them. The CDR3 extends over 14 amino acids. The CDR3 nucleotides are TGTGCCATAAACACAGGGTTGGATAACTATGGCTACACCTTC. Protein: CAINTGLDNYGYTF.

The chain uses TRBV5-1 and TRBJ1-1; TRBD1 matches 9 bases. With 1 base clipped from V and 5 bases from J, the junction kept 12 bases outside the gene matches. In germline, CDR1 is SGHRS, CDR2 YFSETQ. This CDR3 is built from 17 residues. Here the CDR3 reads CASSLKDRDRVSTEAFF. The CDR3 region has the DNA TGCGCCAGCAGCTTGAAGGACCGGGACAGGGTATCAACTGAAGCTTTCTTT. The variable domain in full, with the rest retrieved from reference TRBV5-1 and TRBJ1-1, is KAGVTQTPRYLIKTRGQQVTLSCSPISGHRSVSWYQQTPGQGLQFLFEYFSETQRNKGNFPGRFSGRQFSNSRSEMNVSTLELGDSALYLCASSLKDRDRVSTEAFFGQGTRLTVV.

The chain couples TRBV5-1 to TRBJ2-6; a weak D match, TRBD1 (5 bases). The CDR3 totals 19 residues. V lost 0 bases and J lost 0, with 16 bases in between. The germline CDR1 and CDR2 sequences are SGHRS and YFSETQ. CDR3 coding DNA: TGCGCCAGCAGCTTGGCCCTGCAGGGAAGCCTCTCTGGGGCCAACGTCCTGACTTTC. This translates into CASSLALQGSLSGANVLTF. The entire variable domain, with the rest obtained from reference TRBV5-1 and TRBJ2-6, is as follows: KAGVTQTPRYLIKTRGQQVTLSCSPISGHRSVSWYQQTPGQGLQFLFEYFSETQRNKGNFPGRFSGRQFSNSRSEMNVSTLELGDSALYLCASSLALQGSLSGANVLTFGAGSRLTVL.

The chain combines TRBV6-2 or TRBV6-3 with TRBJ2-1, with TRBD2 matching 8 bases. J was trimmed by 3 bases and V by 5 bases; bases with no gene match: 12. From germline, CDR1 is MNHEY and CDR2 SVGEGT. The CDR3 has 17 amino acids. CDR3 coding DNA: TGTGCCAGCAGTCAATTTACCGGGACTAGTTTCTACAATGAGCAGTTCTTC. Protein: CASSQFTGTSFYNEQFF.

The gene calls are TRBV7-3 and TRBJ2-6, with a tentative D call TRBD1 (5 bases). Germline CDR1 reads SGHTA; CDR2 reads FQGTGA. Trimming shortened V by 3 bases and J by 9 bases, and 9 bases separated the two germline ends. The CDR3 has 13 residues. CDR3 sequence: CASSFETDNVLTF. Here the CDR3 DNA reads TGTGCCAGCAGCTTCGAGACAGACAACGTCCTGACTTTC.

The chain employs TRBV18 and TRBJ1-1; D gene uncertain. This CDR3 comprises 12 residues. Germline-derived CDR1 and CDR2 are KGHSH and LQKENI. Deletions cut 0 bases from V and 5 bases from J, with 4 bases between. Written as DNA, the CDR3 is TGTGCCAGCTCACCACCTACTACTGAAGCTTTCTTT. Translation: CASSPPTTEAFF.

The gene calls are TRBV6-5 and TRBJ1-3; 7 bases map to TRBD1. This CDR3 spans 15 amino acids. Germline CDR1 and CDR2: MNHEY and SVGAGI. After removal of 5 bases from V and 3 bases from J, the junction contained 7 bases not matched to a gene. CDR3: CASSPSTGDGNTIYF. CDR3 nucleotide sequence: TGTGCCAGCAGTCCTAGTACAGGGGATGGAAACACCATATATTTT.

The chain recombines TRBV2 with TRBJ2-5; weak D call: TRBD2 (6 bases). This CDR3 comprises 12 residues. Germline CDR1 SNHLY, CDR2 FYNNEI. V was shortened by 9 bases and J by 4 bases, with 12 bases between the two germline ends. CDR3 loop: CARQTSTETQYF. CDR3 nucleotide sequence: TGTGCCAGACAGACTAGTACAGAGACCCAGTACTTC.

This clone was counted a few times. This chain joins TRBV6-5 and TRBJ1-5; TRBD1 is a possible D gene (6 bases). In germline, CDR1 is MNHEY, CDR2 SVGAGI. V lost 6 bases and J lost 3, with 12 bases in between. This CDR3 is 14 amino acids long. This CDR3 reads CASSEGGANQPQHF. In DNA, the CDR3 is TGTGCCAGCAGCGAGGGGGGGGCCAATCAGCCCCAGCATTTT.

The chain uses TRBV14 and TRBJ2-5, with 10 nucleotides matching TRBD2. Losses at the gene ends were 5 bases for V and 4 bases for J; bases not matched to a gene: 7. Germline V gene lookup returns CDR1 SGHDN and CDR2 FVKESK. The CDR3 covers 15 residues. The CDR3 DNA reads as TGTGCCAGCAGCGGCCTAGCGGGGGCGCTAGAGACCCAGTACTTC. Its protein is CASSGLAGALETQYF.

The chain is built from TRBV6-5 and TRBJ2-7; 7 bases match TRBD2. J was trimmed by 3 bases and V by 6 bases; bases with no gene match: 5. Per the germline V gene, CDR1 is MNHEY and CDR2 is SVGAGI. The CDR3 extends over 13 amino acids. Here the CDR3 DNA reads TGTGCCAGCAGGGGGGGGAATCGCTACGAGCAGTACTTC. This encodes CASRGGNRYEQYF.

Concerning this clone: A junction end diverges from the germline sequence, so it may reflect a read error. The genes are TRBV15 and TRBJ1-2; TRBD1 matches 10 bases. The CDR3 covers 15 residues. The germline gives CDR1 LNHNV, CDR2 YYDKDF (reference sequence). The CDR3 coding sequence is TGTGCCACCAGCGGAGACAGGGGGCCTAACTATGGCTACACCTTC. This encodes CATSGDRGPNYGYTF.

The V call is TRBV6-1, the J call TRBJ1-1; 9 bases line up with TRBD1. With 3 bases clipped from V and 3 bases from J, the junction kept 11 bases outside the gene matches. This CDR3 contains 17 residues. The germline gives CDR1 MNHNS, CDR2 SASEGT. The CDR3: CASSEIQGARGDTEAFF. CDR3 bases: TGTGCCAGCAGTGAGATACAGGGGGCGCGGGGGGACACTGAAGCTTTCTTT.

A single count supports this clone. The CDR3 DNA sequence: TGTGCCAGCAGCCGTGGGACTAGCGGGGGAACACAGTACTTC. Protein: CASSRGTSGGTQYF. The V gene is TRBV13, the J gene TRBJ2-7; 14 positions match TRBD2. CDR3 length: 14 residues. The trim removed 5 bases at V and 10 bases at J, leaving 7 bases unmatched. Germline CDR1 and CDR2: PRHDT and FYEKMQ (reference sequence).

This clone was seen only once. The chain links TRBV21-1 to TRBJ2-1; TRBD2 was called by the table and not checked on the DNA. TRBV21-1 is shown as a pseudogene. The CDR3 runs to 14 residues. The CDR3 sequence is CARERGRRGNEQFF. In nucleotides, the CDR3 is TGTGCCAGGGAGCGTGGGCGGCGGGGCAATGAGCAGTTCTTC.

This chain joins TRBV10-2 and TRBJ1-4; D unresolved. The CDR3 loop spans 14 amino acids. The V gene lost 3 bases and the J gene lost 8 bases, with 13 bases spanning the gap. Germline CDR1 is WSHSY and CDR2 is SAAADI. The CDR3 here is CASSDMQAEEKLFF. In DNA, the CDR3 is TGCGCCAGCAGTGACATGCAGGCTGAAGAAAAACTGTTTTTT.

The V gene is TRBV29-1, the J gene TRBJ2-3, with 15 bases that match TRBD2. J was trimmed by 6 bases and V by 3 bases; bases with no gene match: 4. Germline CDR1 SQVTM, CDR2 ANQGSEA. This CDR3 is 15 amino acids long. CDR3 sequence reads: CSVERTSGGADTQYF. The CDR3 DNA is TGCAGCGTTGAGAGGACTAGCGGGGGGGCGGATACGCAGTATTTT.

The chain is built from TRBV5-1 and TRBJ2-5; tentative D call: TRBD1 (6 bases). Trimming cost V 0 bases and J 5 bases, with 11 bases left between them. CDR3 length: 14 amino acids. Germline CDR1 and CDR2: SGHRS and YFSETQ. The CDR3: CASSLAWGLETQYF. The CDR3 coding sequence is TGCGCCAGCAGCTTGGCCTGGGGGCTGGAGACCCAGTACTTC.

This clone was picked up a small number of times. The CDR3 DNA sequence: TGTGCCAGCTCACCAATACCCACTACCGGGGAGCTGTTTTTT. Translation: CASSPIPTTGELFF. The chain combines TRBV18 with TRBJ2-2, with D unresolved. Trimming left V 2 bases short and J 5 bases short, with 9 bases between. The CDR3 is 14 residues long. Germline-derived CDR1 and CDR2 are KGHSH and LQKENI.

This rearrangement joins TRBV7-2 to TRBJ2-1; 9 bases align to TRBD2. Germline V gene data show CDR1 as SGHTA and CDR2 as FQGNSA. CDR3 length: 15 amino acids. V lost 4 bases, J lost 7 bases, and 8 bases stayed unmatched. DNA for the CDR3: TGTGCCAGCAGCTCGACTAGCGGAGGGTTTAATGAGCAGTTCTTC. Its translation: CASSSTSGGFNEQFF. The variable domain in full, completed from reference TRBV7-2 and TRBJ2-1, reads GAGVSQSPSNKVTEKGKDVELRCDPISGHTALYWYRQSLGQGLEFLIYFQGNSAPDKSGLPSDRFSAERTGGSVSTLTIQRTQQEDSAVYLCASSSTSGGFNEQFFGPGTRLTVL.

The rearrangement uses TRBV29-1 and TRBJ1-4; 8 nucleotides match TRBD1. The J segment lost 7 bases and the V segment lost 7 bases, leaving 8 bases of the junction unmatched. The CDR3 runs to 13 residues. Per the germline V gene, CDR1 is SQVTM and CDR2 is ANQGSEA. CDR3 region: CSAQTGAGEKLFF. The CDR3 DNA sequence: TGCAGCGCTCAGACAGGGGCGGGTGAAAAACTGTTTTTT.

V gene TRBV11-2 combines with J gene TRBJ2-7; D gene unclear. Per the germline V gene, CDR1 is SGHAT and CDR2 is FQNNGV. This CDR3 is built from 12 residues. The V end lost 1 base, the J end lost 6 bases, and 7 bases lay between the germline ends. The CDR3 loop reads CASSLALFEQYF. Here the CDR3 DNA reads TGTGCCAGCAGCTTAGCTCTTTTCGAGCAGTACTTC.